The 21 T cell receptor beta chains reported below all come from one sample, sequenced in a study of control samples from healthy donors and cancer patients. Clones were sequenced by immunoSEQ multiplex PCR, and TCRdb holds only the in-frame ones, with some missing. The repertoire includes fewer than 200,000 clones, around 88% of them detected once, and roughly 5.3% sits in the top ten. The sequencing input was blood. The receptor source for this set is a woman between 25 and 40 years old in good health.

The chain combines TRBV6-1 with TRBJ1-1; D not resolved. The germline V gene has CDR1 MNHNS and CDR2 SASEGT. The CDR3 has 11 residues. V was trimmed by 2 bases and J by 4 bases, leaving 2 bases between them. CDR3 nucleotide sequence: TGTGCCAGCAGTGAATTCACTGAAGCTTTCTTT. Its protein product is CASSEFTEAFF.

The rearrangement uses TRBV6-1 and TRBJ1-5; D unclear. CDR3 length: 17 amino acids. Trimming stripped 1 base from V and 1 base from J, with 14 bases between. Germline loops: CDR1 MNHNS, CDR2 SASEGT. CDR3 sequence: CASSEGVGKLSNQPQHF. In DNA, the CDR3 is TGTGCCAGCAGTGAAGGGGTGGGGAAATTGAGCAATCAGCCCCAGCATTTT.

V and J are TRBV2 and TRBJ1-1, with D maybe TRBD1 (5 bases). Trimming pared 4 bases from V and 8 bases from J, leaving 14 bases between. CDR1 and CDR2 (germline): SNHLY, FYNNEI. The CDR3 runs 13 residues. CDR3 region: CASSARSGQEAFF. The CDR3 nucleotides read TGTGCCAGCAGTGCCCGATCGGGGCAGGAAGCTTTCTTT.

V gene TRBV5-4 combines with J gene TRBJ2-5; TRBD2 matches 8 bases. The CDR3 length is 14 residues. V shed 7 bases and J 5 bases; nucleotides not matched to a gene: 10. Germline V lookup: CDR1 SGHNT, CDR2 YYREEE (reference sequence). The CDR3 sequence: CASGGDGGAETQYF. In DNA, the CDR3 is TGTGCCAGCGGAGGGGACGGGGGGGCGGAGACCCAGTACTTC.

The gene calls are TRBV9 and TRBJ1-3; unclear D gene. The CDR3 is made up of 13 amino acids. CDR1 is SGDLS, CDR2 YYNGEE, per germline. V lost 0 bases and J lost 4, with 5 bases in between. This CDR3 is CASSVATGNTIYF. The CDR3 DNA reads TGTGCCAGCAGCGTAGCTACAGGAAACACCATATATTTT.

CDR3 residues: CASSLVASIYNEQFF. The DNA of the CDR3 is TGCGCCAGCAGCTTGGTGGCTAGCATTTACAATGAGCAGTTCTTC. The chain employs TRBV5-1 and TRBJ2-1; D perhaps matches TRBD2 (5 bases). CDR1 and CDR2 from the germline V gene are SGHRS and YFSETQ. This CDR3 spans 15 amino acids. V was shortened by 0 bases and J by 4 bases, with 11 bases between the two germline ends.

V and J are TRBV13 and TRBJ1-1; weak D call: TRBD1 (5 bases). Germline V lookup: CDR1 PRHDT, CDR2 FYEKMQ (reference sequence). The CDR3 runs to 14 residues. V gave up 6 bases and J gave up 1 base, with 12 bases separating them. Here the CDR3 reads CASSRGHPNTEAFF. Written as DNA, the CDR3 is TGTGCCAGCAGTCGCGGACACCCGAACACTGAAGCTTTCTTT. The full variable domain, rest sourced from reference TRBV13 and TRBJ1-1, is AAGVIQSPRHLIKEKRETATLKCYPIPRHDTVYWYQQGPGQDPQFLISFYEKMQSDKGSIPDRFSAQQFSDYHSELNMSSLELGDSALYFCASSRGHPNTEAFFGQGTRLTVV.

In its sample, this clone was seen a few times. This chain joins TRBV5-1 and TRBJ2-7, with D hard to call. The V end lost 0 bases, the J end lost 1 base, and 8 bases lay between the germline ends. This CDR3 contains 14 residues. The V gene's germline CDR1 is SGHRS and CDR2 YFSETQ. The CDR3: CASSLDPRSYEQYF. For the CDR3, the DNA is TGCGCCAGCAGCTTGGATCCCCGTTCCTACGAGCAGTACTTC.

This rearrangement joins TRBV10-3 to TRBJ1-5; weak D call: TRBD1 (6 bases). The V and J ends lost 3 bases and 4 bases respectively, with 10 bases between them. The CDR3 consists of 14 residues. Per germline, CDR1 ENHRY and CDR2 SYGVKD. The CDR3 is CAISDGGPNQPQHF. In DNA form, the CDR3 reads TGTGCCATCAGTGATGGGGGCCCTAATCAGCCCCAGCATTTT.

The chain carries TRBV28 and TRBJ2-7; 9 bases line up with TRBD1. Germline CDR1 reads MDHEN; CDR2 reads SYDVKM. Germline trimming cut 4 bases from V and 2 bases from J; bases unmatched to any gene: 3. The CDR3 covers 14 residues. DNA for the CDR3: TGTGCCAGCAGTTGGGGACAGGGAACCTACGAGCAGTACTTC. Protein product: CASSWGQGTYEQYF.

This chain uses TRBV10-2 with TRBJ1-1; D is unresolved. This CDR3 is 15 amino acids long. CDR1 and CDR2 from the germline V gene are WSHSY and SAAADI. V was cut by 2 bases and J by 7 bases, with 17 bases left in between. The CDR3 DNA sequence: TGCGCCAGCAGTGAGACAGCCCCCCGTTTGGGTGAAGCTTTCTTT. Its translation: CASSETAPRLGEAFF.

The chain has TRBV5-6 and TRBJ2-3, with no clear D. The CDR3 length is 13 residues. Germline V gene lookup returns CDR1 SGHDT and CDR2 YYEEEE. The V and J ends lost 0 bases and 5 bases respectively, with 7 bases between them. Here the CDR3 reads CASSLVQEDTQYF. Written as DNA, the CDR3 is TGTGCCAGCAGCTTGGTCCAGGAAGATACGCAGTATTTT.

The rearrangement uses TRBV3-1 (or the pseudogene TRBV3-2) and TRBJ1-6; 12 bases line up with TRBD1. V was clipped by 5 bases and J by 9 bases; unmatched bases: 11. Germline-derived CDR1 and CDR2 are LGHDT and YNNKEL (reference sequence). The CDR3 is made up of 17 amino acids. CDR3 DNA sequence: TGTGCCAGCAGCTATCCGGGACAGGGGGCGCGCGGTTCACCCCTCCACTTT. Translation gives CASSYPGQGARGSPLHF.

This chain uses TRBV28 with TRBJ2-7, with TRBD1 matching over 8 bases. The length of the CDR3 is 19 residues. Germline values: CDR1 MDHEN, CDR2 SYDVKM. V gave up 5 bases and J gave up 2 bases; unmatched junction bases: 20. CDR3 sequence: CASSATGGAPGSLPYEQYF. The CDR3 region has the DNA TGTGCCAGCAGTGCCACAGGGGGAGCACCCGGCTCTCTTCCCTACGAGCAGTACTTC.

This clone has a single count. This chain links TRBV7-9 with TRBJ2-1, with a weak D call TRBD2 (5 bases). V dropped 4 bases and J dropped 4 bases, with 23 bases sitting between them. CDR3 size: 18 residues. Per germline, CDR1 SEHNR and CDR2 FQNEAQ (reference sequence). CDR3 DNA: TGTGCCAGCAGCTCAGCCCGCACTAGTACGATTAAGTACAATGAGCAGTTCTTC. This codes for CASSSARTSTIKYNEQFF.

The rearrangement uses TRBV12-3 or TRBV12-4 and TRBJ2-3; no reliable D call. CDR3 length: 11 amino acids. Deletions cut 7 bases from V and 3 bases from J, with 5 bases between. The CDR3 nucleotides read TGTGCCAGCACCCTTACAGATACGCAGTATTTT. Protein: CASTLTDTQYF.

In its sample, this clone was seen once. This CDR3 is CASSEDYQETQYF. CDR3 DNA: TGTGCCAGCAGTGAGGACTACCAAGAGACCCAGTACTTC. The chain links TRBV6-1 to TRBJ2-5; tentative D call: TRBD2 (5 bases). V lost 3 bases and J 0 bases, leaving 5 bases between the germline ends. Germline CDR1 is MNHNS and CDR2 is SASEGT. The CDR3 has 13 residues.

The chain has TRBV6-6 and TRBJ2-1; TRBD2 agrees at 11 bases. V lost 1 base, J lost 9 bases, and 5 bases stayed unmatched. The CDR3 spans 15 residues. CDR1 is MNHNY, CDR2 SVGAGI, per germline (reference sequence). As DNA, the CDR3 is TGTGCCAGCAGTTACTTGACTAGCGGGAACGTTGAGCAGTTCTTC. It specifies CASSYLTSGNVEQFF.

The chain uses TRBV19 and TRBJ1-1, with TRBD1 identical over 9 bases. The J segment lost 0 bases and the V segment lost 4 bases, leaving 6 bases of the junction unmatched. Germline loops: CDR1 LNHDA, CDR2 SQIVND (reference sequence). The CDR3 contains 16 residues. CDR3 nucleotide sequence: TGTGCCAGTAGTACCAAACAGGGGGCACTGAACACTGAAGCTTTCTTT. The encoded protein is CASSTKQGALNTEAFF.

V usage is TRBV30 and J usage is TRBJ1-1; no clear D gene. CDR1 and CDR2 from the germline V gene are GTSNPN and SVGIG (reference sequence). Trimming stripped 5 bases from V and 9 bases from J, with 19 bases between. The CDR3 is 13 amino acids. DNA of the CDR3: TGTGCCTGGTGTAGGTGGGCAGGCCGGAAAGCTTTCTTT. Encoded protein: CAWCRWAGRKAFF.

The genes are TRBV28 and TRBJ2-1, with D unresolved. The germline V gene encodes CDR1 MDHEN and CDR2 SYDVKM. V was shortened by 4 bases and J by 12 bases, with 16 bases between the two germline ends. This CDR3 spans 13 amino acids. The CDR3 nucleotides read TGTGCCAGCAGTTCCCCACGCCCCCCCGGGCAGTTCTTC. Translated: CASSSPRPPGQFF.